The 7 T cell receptor beta chains reported below all come from one sample, sequenced in a study of technical replicates of blood from a few donors. Data came from immunoSEQ multiplex PCR; TCRdb stores just in-frame clones and leaves some out. Among tens of thousands of clones, more than 85% were seen once, and the ten largest hold about 4.5%. The sample was PBMCs. These receptors originate from a human donor in good health. Some clones in this sample may be carry-over from other donors' samples.

The gene calls are TRBV11-2 and TRBJ1-5; 11 nucleotides agree with TRBD1. Germline lookup yields CDR1 SGHAT and CDR2 FQNNGV. The CDR3 sequence is 15 residues long. V lost 4 bases to trimming and J lost 7 bases; unmatched junction nucleotides: 6. The DNA for the CDR3 is TGTGCCAGCAGCTCCGGACAGGGGGCATCACAGCCCCAGCATTTT. Amino acid sequence: CASSSGQGASQPQHF.

The gene calls are TRBV7-9 and TRBJ2-1, with D unclear. In germline, CDR1 is SEHNR, CDR2 FQNEAQ (reference sequence). Trimming shortened V by 8 bases and J by 1 base, and 18 bases separated the two germline ends. The CDR3 totals 16 residues. The CDR3 is CASLESIGSSYNEQFF. The CDR3 DNA reads as TGTGCCAGCCTGGAGTCGATAGGATCTTCCTACAATGAGCAGTTCTTC.

The V gene is TRBV13, the J gene TRBJ2-7; possibly TRBD2 for D (6 bases). Germline V gene lookup returns CDR1 PRHDT and CDR2 FYEKMQ (reference sequence). The CDR3 has 14 amino acids. The V end was cut by 2 bases, the J end by 2 bases, with 10 bases between. CDR3 residues: CASSLRLVPYEQYF. CDR3 bases: TGTGCCAGCAGCTTAAGACTAGTGCCCTACGAGCAGTACTTC.

The CDR3 region has the DNA TGTGCCAGCCTAGAACGGCGCAGAGTCCCCGAGCAGTACTTC. It yields the protein CASLERRRVPEQYF. The V gene is TRBV6-1, the J gene TRBJ2-7; no firm D call. Germline V CDR1 and CDR2: MNHNS, SASEGT. The CDR3 is made up of 14 amino acids. V shed 8 bases and J shed 6 bases, with 20 bases lying between them.

This chain joins TRBV7-9 and TRBJ2-7; no firm D call. CDR1 and CDR2 from the germline V gene are SEHNR and FQNEAQ (reference sequence). The CDR3 sequence is 13 residues long. V lost 6 bases and J lost 1, with 10 bases in between. For the CDR3, the DNA is TGTGCCAGCAGTCCCAGCGCTTCCTACGAGCAGTACTTC. Its translation is CASSPSASYEQYF.

This clone was seen once. The chain combines TRBV5-1 with TRBJ1-2; 9 bases align to TRBD1. J lost 9 bases, V lost 7 bases, and 13 bases had no gene match. The CDR3 has 14 amino acids. Germline V gives CDR1 SGHRS, CDR2 YFSETQ. Written as DNA, the CDR3 is TGCGCCAGCTACTCGCCTGGGACAGGGACCCGCTACACCTTC. Residues: CASYSPGTGTRYTF.

The chain uses TRBV5-1 and TRBJ1-2, with 8 bases that match TRBD1. This CDR3 has 16 residues. Germline CDR1 is SGHRS and CDR2 is YFSETQ. V lost 4 bases, J lost 0 bases, and 8 bases stayed unmatched. As DNA, the CDR3 is TGCGCCAGCAGCCCCGGAGACAGGGGCGCTAACTATGGCTACACCTTC. Protein: CASSPGDRGANYGYTF.